This TCR beta chain appears in the sequencing data of a study of read filtering for tumor transcriptome and immune sequencing. General study results and limits: Even smaller IR-seq throughput identified most shared clonotypes. Roughly 80% of IR-seq clonotypes had one read, totaling 3% to 4.5% of reads; RNA-seq: about 70% and 40%.

This CDR3 has 16 residues. In germline, CDR1 is DFQATT, CDR2 SNEGSKA (reference sequence). V shed 1 base, J shed 5 bases, and the junction held 7 bases outside the gene matches. From approximately 430 ng of RNA, a library with molecular barcoded alpha/delta and beta/gamma adaptors was made. MiXCR, run by TCRdb on the reads, gives a single entry per CDR3 protein. The table lists 100,000 to 150,000 distinct CDR3 sequences, about 13% of them singletons. This clonotype came up a few times. Its antigen is unidentified. Given the absence of the conserved phenylalanine or tryptophan at the CDR3 end, a read error is likely.

The origin of this receptor is a donor at least 40 years old with multiple myeloma. This rearrangement joins TRBV20-1 to TRBJ2-5, with 13 bases aligning to TRBD2. The sequencing sample was made of a population of CD138-negative cells sorted from bone marrow. The CDR3 protein is CSARVTSGRARETQYL. CDR3 bases: TGCAGTGCTAGAGTTACTAGCGGGAGGGCCCGGGAGACCCAGTACCTC.